This TCR beta chain was obtained from a study of graft-versus-host responses after intestinal transplantation. Study outcomes and limitations: Recipient marrow showed GvH clones, some seen first in ileum or blood.

Clones were read by immunoSEQ multiplex PCR, and TCRdb kept only the in-frame ones, dropping some. The table records 7,500 to 9,500 clones, about 82% of them present only once. Germline CDR1 LNHDA, CDR2 SQIVND (reference sequence). V trimming: 6 bases; J trimming: 4 bases; junction bases outside the gene matches: 6. CDR3 length: 14 residues. Processed graft tissue released its intraepithelial and lamina propria lymphocytes. Regarding this clone: What it binds is unknown.

The receptor was derived from a human patient who received an intestinal transplant, so some T cells may come from the graft donor. The chain combines TRBV19 with TRBJ1-5; 7 bases match TRBD1. The input for sequencing was ileum tissue, taken just under 130 days after transplant. This CDR3 reads CASSRQGMNQPQHF. CDR3 sequence (DNA): TGTGCCAGTAGCCGACAGGGCATGAATCAGCCCCAGCATTTT. The full variable domain, completed using reference TRBV19 and TRBJ1-5, is DGGITQSPKYLFRKEGQNVTLSCEQNLNHDAMYWYRQDPGQGLRLIYYSQIVNDFQKGDIAEGYSVSREKKESFPLTVTSAQKNPTAFYLCASSRQGMNQPQHFGDGTRLSIL.